Listed below are T cell receptor beta chains from one sample, sequenced in a study of blood T cell repertoires in COVID-19. Using immunoSEQ multiplex PCR, the repertoire was profiled, and TCRdb retains in-frame clones only, with some absent. Among 200,000 to 250,000 clones listed, around four fifths were seen once. Sequencing used peripheral blood. The receptor set was obtained from a woman at least 80 years old with active or convalescent COVID-19. Each CDR3 is given with its conserved first and last residue. Each record gives: D gene, V gene, J gene, clone size, CDR3 protein, CDR3 DNA. A D gene is named only where the DNA matches it firmly. Part of the rows lack a size; the others show once, few, many or a class for expanded clones.

>TRBD2|TRBV6-4|TRBJ2-3|.
CASSDSREGRARHTQYF
TGTGCCAGCAGTGACTCCCGGGAGGGCCGAGCACGCCATACGCAGTATTTT
>TRBD1|TRBV2|TRBJ1-1|.
CASSEYRGETEAFF
TGTGCCAGCAGTGAGTACAGGGGCGAGACTGAAGCTTTCTTT
>.|TRBV5-4|TRBJ1-4|.
CASSPEGGAEKLFF
TGTGCCAGCAGCCCGGAGGGCGGGGCTGAAAAACTGTTTTTT
>TRBD2|TRBV10-3|TRBJ2-3|once
CAISESDLLAGNTDTQYF
TGTGCCATCAGTGAGTCGGACCTACTAGCGGGAAACACAGATACGCAGTATTTT
>TRBD1|TRBV14|TRBJ2-5|.
CASSQAPGQGGTQYF
TGTGCCAGCAGCCAAGCCCCGGGACAGGGTGGGACCCAGTACTTC
>.|TRBV27|TRBJ2-5|.
CASSQYRFGLGETQYF
TGTGCCAGCAGTCAATACAGGTTTGGTCTTGGGGAGACCCAGTACTTC
>TRBD1|TRBV4-1|TRBJ2-7|.
CASSQDNSGQLYEQYF
TGCGCCAGCAGCCAAGACAATTCGGGACAGCTTTACGAGCAGTACTTC
>.|TRBV3-1/TRBV3-2|TRBJ1-4|.
CASSRRSKNEKLFF
TGTGCCAGCAGCCGGAGGTCAAAAAATGAAAAACTGTTTTTT
>TRBD2|TRBV6-2/TRBV6-3|TRBJ2-7|.
CASSPGTSGGEPYEQYF
TGTGCCAGCAGTCCCGGGACTAGCGGGGGGGAGCCCTACGAGCAGTACTTC
>.|TRBV2|TRBJ2-1|.
CASSEARADEQFF
TGTGCCAGCAGTGAAGCGAGGGCGGATGAGCAGTTCTTC
>.|TRBV6-1|TRBJ2-6|once
CASSAPFRSGANVLTF
TGTGCCAGCAGTGCTCCCTTTCGCTCTGGGGCCAACGTCCTGACTTTC
>.|TRBV19|TRBJ1-3|.
CASSMDSSGNTIYF
TGTGCCAGCTCTATGGACAGCTCTGGAAACACCATATATTTT
>TRBD1|TRBV5-1|TRBJ1-1|.
CASSSRPTGIGAVNTEAFF
TGCGCCAGCAGCTCGAGACCGACAGGGATAGGAGCCGTGAACACTGAAGCTTTCTTT
>TRBD2|TRBV7-3|TRBJ2-3|.
CASSLGLASDTQYF
TGTGCCAGCAGCCTAGGACTAGCCTCAGATACGCAGTATTTT
>TRBD2|TRBV7-2|TRBJ2-7|.
CASSLPLAGGYSYEQYF
TGTGCCAGCAGCTTACCTCTAGCGGGAGGGTACTCCTACGAGCAGTACTTC
>.|TRBV19|TRBJ1-5|once
CASSLSGNQPQHF
TGTGCCAGTAGTCTGAGCGGTAATCAGCCCCAGCATTTT